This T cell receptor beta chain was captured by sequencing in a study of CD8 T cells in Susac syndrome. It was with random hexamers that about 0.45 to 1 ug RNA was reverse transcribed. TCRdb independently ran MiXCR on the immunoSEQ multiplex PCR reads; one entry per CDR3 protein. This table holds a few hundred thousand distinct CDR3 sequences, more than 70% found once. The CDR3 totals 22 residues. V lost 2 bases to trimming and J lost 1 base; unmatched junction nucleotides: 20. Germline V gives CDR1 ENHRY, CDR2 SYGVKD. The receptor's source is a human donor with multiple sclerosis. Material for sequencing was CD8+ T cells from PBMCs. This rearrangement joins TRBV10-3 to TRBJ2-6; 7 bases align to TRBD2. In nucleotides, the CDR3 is TGTGCCATCAGTGAGGCCGCGGGAGCTGCGGGCGTAGGATCGTCTGGGGCCAACGTCCTGACTTTC. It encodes CAISEAAGAAGVGSSGANVLTF.